This TCR beta chain originates from a study of T cell changes during pregnancy in multiple sclerosis. The method was immunoSEQ multiplex PCR; TCRdb's version includes in-frame clones alone and lacks a portion of them. The data show 60,000 to 65,000 clones, 92% seen once. CDR1 is SNHLY and CDR2 is FYNNEI in the germline V gene. CDR3 length: 14 residues. J gave up 3 bases and V 5 bases, and 3 bases lay outside the gene matches. Source: peripheral blood, taken in the second trimester of pregnancy. The chain is built from TRBV2 and TRBJ1-4, with 7 positions matching TRBD1. This sequence originates from a female donor in good health, enrolled as a control in a pregnancy study. The CDR3 nucleotides are TGTGCCAGCAGTCGGGGACAGCCTAATGAAAAACTGTTTTTT. It is translated as CASSRGQPNEKLFF.